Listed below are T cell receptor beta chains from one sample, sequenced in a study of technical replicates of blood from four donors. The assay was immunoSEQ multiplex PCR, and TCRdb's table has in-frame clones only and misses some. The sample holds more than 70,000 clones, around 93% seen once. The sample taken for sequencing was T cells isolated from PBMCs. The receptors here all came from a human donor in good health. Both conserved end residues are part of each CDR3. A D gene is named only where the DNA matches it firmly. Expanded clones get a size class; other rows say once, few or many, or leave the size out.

CDR3 protein: CASKFGQGFTQPQHF
CDR3 DNA: TGTGCCAGCAAATTTGGGCAGGGATTCACTCAGCCCCAGCATTTT
D gene: NA
clone size: once
J gene: TRBJ1-5
V gene: TRBV2

CDR3 protein: CASSITGTETQYF
CDR3 DNA: TGTGCCAGTAGTATCACGGGTACAGAGACCCAGTACTTC
D gene: NA
clone size: NA
J gene: TRBJ2-5
V gene: TRBV19

CDR3 protein: CATSPTDGRALVQYF
CDR3 DNA: TGTGCCACCAGCCCAACGGACGGGAGGGCCCTTGTGCAGTACTTC
D gene: TRBD2
clone size: NA
J gene: TRBJ2-7
V gene: TRBV15

CDR3 protein: CATRVSGSYEQYF
CDR3 DNA: TGCGCCACTCGGGTTTCGGGGTCCTACGAGCAGTACTTC
D gene: NA
clone size: once
J gene: TRBJ2-7
V gene: TRBV5-1

CDR3 protein: CASSRGVSRPAEAFF
CDR3 DNA: TGTGCCAGCAGTCGGGGGGTCTCCCGTCCTGCTGAAGCTTTCTTT
D gene: NA
clone size: NA
J gene: TRBJ1-1
V gene: TRBV25-1

CDR3 protein: CASSVWLAGVNTGELFF
CDR3 DNA: TGTGCCAGCAGCGTATGGCTAGCGGGTGTGAACACCGGGGAGCTGTTTTTT
D gene: TRBD2
clone size: once
J gene: TRBJ2-2
V gene: TRBV9

CDR3 protein: CTSSQDFRVVPEFF
CDR3 DNA: TGCACCAGCAGCCAAGATTTCAGGGTAGTTCCCGAGTTCTTC
D gene: NA
clone size: NA
J gene: TRBJ2-1
V gene: TRBV1

CDR3 protein: CASSVSGEVNTGELFF
CDR3 DNA: TGTGCCAGCAGCGTAAGCGGAGAAGTGAACACCGGGGAGCTGTTTTTT
D gene: NA
clone size: NA
J gene: TRBJ2-2
V gene: TRBV9

CDR3 protein: CASSERTLLNTEAFF
CDR3 DNA: TGTGCCAGCAGTGAGAGGACACTCCTGAACACTGAAGCTTTCTTT
D gene: NA
clone size: NA
J gene: TRBJ1-1
V gene: TRBV2

CDR3 protein: CASSLGEVGRKLFF
CDR3 DNA: TGTGCCAGCAGCTTGGGCGAGGTAGGGAGGAAACTGTTTTTT
D gene: NA
clone size: NA
J gene: TRBJ1-4
V gene: TRBV7-9

CDR3 protein: CASSSVLAGGSKNIQYF
CDR3 DNA: TGTGCCAGCAGCTCGGTCTTAGCGGGAGGTTCAAAAAACATTCAGTACTTC
D gene: TRBD2
clone size: NA
J gene: TRBJ2-4
V gene: TRBV27

CDR3 protein: CASTESGREVSTDTQYF
CDR3 DNA: TGCGCCAGCACGGAAAGCGGGAGGGAAGTTAGCACAGATACGCAGTATTTT
D gene: TRBD2
clone size: NA
J gene: TRBJ2-3
V gene: TRBV4-1

CDR3 protein: CASSFEGGNTIYF
CDR3 DNA: TGCGCCAGCAGCTTTGAGGGTGGAAACACCATATATTTT
D gene: NA
clone size: once
J gene: TRBJ1-3
V gene: TRBV5-1

CDR3 protein: CASSSFTGKVAKNIQYF
CDR3 DNA: TGTGCCAGCAGCTCCTTCACAGGGAAGGTAGCCAAAAACATTCAGTACTTC
D gene: NA
clone size: NA
J gene: TRBJ2-4
V gene: TRBV7-6

CDR3 protein: CASSFGEGGTEAFF
CDR3 DNA: TGTGCCAGCAGTTTTGGGGAAGGGGGCACTGAAGCTTTCTTT
D gene: NA
clone size: NA
J gene: TRBJ1-1
V gene: TRBV28

CDR3 protein: CASSPSWQFF
CDR3 DNA: TGTGCCAGCAGCCCATCATGGCAGTTCTTC
D gene: NA
clone size: few
J gene: TRBJ2-1
V gene: TRBV7-9

CDR3 protein: CASIAWGVNTEAFF
CDR3 DNA: TGTGCCAGTATAGCCTGGGGGGTGAACACTGAAGCTTTCTTT
D gene: NA
clone size: NA
J gene: TRBJ1-1
V gene: TRBV19

CDR3 protein: CASSLTRGGNTEAFF
CDR3 DNA: TGCGCCAGCAGCTTGACCCGAGGGGGGAACACTGAAGCTTTCTTT
D gene: NA
clone size: NA
J gene: TRBJ1-1
V gene: TRBV5-1

CDR3 protein: CSAHRPGRSQLGAYGYTF
CDR3 DNA: TGCAGCGCCCACCGTCCGGGGAGAAGCCAACTCGGAGCCTATGGCTACACCTTC
D gene: NA
clone size: NA
J gene: TRBJ1-2
V gene: TRBV29-1

CDR3 protein: CASSLRGSGRAPTEYEQFF
CDR3 DNA: TGCGCCAGCAGCCTCCGGGGGTCCGGGAGGGCCCCAACCGAGTATGAGCAGTTCTTC
D gene: TRBD2
clone size: few
J gene: TRBJ2-1
V gene: TRBV4-1

CDR3 protein: CASSASLAATYEQYF
CDR3 DNA: TGCGCCAGCAGCGCGTCGCTAGCGGCCACCTACGAGCAGTACTTC
D gene: TRBD2
clone size: NA
J gene: TRBJ2-7
V gene: TRBV5-1

CDR3 protein: CASMEGLEVDEQFF
CDR3 DNA: TGTGCCAGTATGGAGGGCCTTGAGGTCGATGAGCAGTTCTTC
D gene: NA
clone size: once
J gene: TRBJ2-1
V gene: TRBV19

CDR3 protein: CASSTRGATEAFF
CDR3 DNA: TGTGCCAGCAGCACCCGGGGGGCTACTGAAGCTTTCTTT
D gene: NA
clone size: NA
J gene: TRBJ1-1
V gene: TRBV11-3

CDR3 protein: CASSLVGLAGGPSSEQFF
CDR3 DNA: TGTGCCAGCAGTTTAGTGGGACTAGCGGGAGGGCCAAGTAGTGAGCAGTTCTTC
D gene: TRBD2
clone size: NA
J gene: TRBJ2-1
V gene: TRBV27

CDR3 protein: CASSYGRGSEQYF
CDR3 DNA: TGTGCCAGCAGTTACGGGCGGGGCAGCGAGCAGTACTTC
D gene: NA
clone size: NA
J gene: TRBJ2-7
V gene: TRBV6-5

CDR3 protein: CASSPGHSSYNEQFF
CDR3 DNA: TGTGCCAGCAGCCCGGGACATTCCTCCTACAATGAGCAGTTCTTC
D gene: NA
clone size: NA
J gene: TRBJ2-1
V gene: TRBV7-9

CDR3 protein: CASSLITGGDGYTF
CDR3 DNA: TGTGCCAGCAGTTTGATCACAGGGGGAGATGGCTACACCTTC
D gene: TRBD1
clone size: NA
J gene: TRBJ1-2
V gene: TRBV28

CDR3 protein: CASSLGGQGSGNTIYF
CDR3 DNA: TGTGCCAGCAGCCTTGGGGGACAGGGAAGTGGAAACACCATATATTTT
D gene: TRBD1
clone size: NA
J gene: TRBJ1-3
V gene: TRBV16

CDR3 protein: CARRDRPLLGGNEKLFF
CDR3 DNA: TGCGCCAGGAGAGACAGGCCCCTCCTAGGGGGTAATGAAAAACTGTTTTTT
D gene: NA
clone size: NA
J gene: TRBJ1-4
V gene: TRBV5-1

CDR3 protein: CASRAKLPRGNNQPQHF
CDR3 DNA: TGTGCCAGCCGTGCAAAATTACCGAGGGGGAACAATCAGCCCCAGCATTTT
D gene: NA
clone size: NA
J gene: TRBJ1-5
V gene: TRBV28

CDR3 protein: CASSLGGPGSYEQYF
CDR3 DNA: TGTGCCAGCAGCTTGGGGGGGCCGGGCTCCTACGAGCAGTACTTC
D gene: NA
clone size: NA
J gene: TRBJ2-7
V gene: TRBV5-4

CDR3 protein: CAWSVGQGPVYEQYF
CDR3 DNA: TGTGCCTGGAGTGTGGGACAGGGCCCCGTTTACGAGCAGTACTTC
D gene: TRBD1
clone size: NA
J gene: TRBJ2-7
V gene: TRBV30

CDR3 protein: CASSPRTADTEAFF
CDR3 DNA: TGTGCCAGCAGCCCCCGGACAGCCGACACTGAAGCTTTCTTT
D gene: NA
clone size: NA
J gene: TRBJ1-1
V gene: TRBV11-2

CDR3 protein: CASSAEGQGELEAFF
CDR3 DNA: TGTGCCAGCAGCGCAGAAGGACAGGGAGAGCTAGAAGCTTTCTTT
D gene: TRBD1
clone size: few
J gene: TRBJ1-1
V gene: TRBV11-2

CDR3 protein: CASRAGTYRVRVSNQPQHF
CDR3 DNA: TGTGCCAGCAGGGCTGGGACATACAGGGTGCGCGTAAGCAATCAGCCCCAGCATTTT
D gene: NA
clone size: NA
J gene: TRBJ1-5
V gene: TRBV2

CDR3 protein: CASSPWQTGEKLFF
CDR3 DNA: TGTGCCAGCTCACCGTGGCAAACAGGGGAAAAACTGTTTTTT
D gene: NA
clone size: NA
J gene: TRBJ1-4
V gene: TRBV18

CDR3 protein: CASTPLTEGFHQPQHF
CDR3 DNA: TGTGCCAGTACCCCTCTGACGGAGGGTTTCCATCAGCCCCAGCATTTT
D gene: NA
clone size: NA
J gene: TRBJ1-5
V gene: TRBV19

CDR3 protein: CASSWDRNTEAFF
CDR3 DNA: TGTGCCAGCAGCTGGGACAGGAACACTGAAGCTTTCTTT
D gene: TRBD1
clone size: few
J gene: TRBJ1-1
V gene: TRBV7-3

CDR3 protein: CASNGLAGWETQYF
CDR3 DNA: TGTGCCAGCAACGGACTAGCGGGATGGGAGACCCAGTACTTC
D gene: TRBD2
clone size: once
J gene: TRBJ2-5
V gene: TRBV7-8

CDR3 protein: CASSLDGVMNTEAFF
CDR3 DNA: TGCGCCAGCAGCCTGGACGGGGTGATGAACACTGAAGCTTTCTTT
D gene: NA
clone size: NA
J gene: TRBJ1-1
V gene: TRBV5-1

CDR3 protein: CASSARGQPLDEQYF
CDR3 DNA: TGTGCCAGCAGCGCCCGAGGACAACCCTTAGACGAGCAGTACTTC
D gene: NA
clone size: once
J gene: TRBJ2-7
V gene: TRBV7-6

CDR3 protein: CASSPSLIAGGVEETQYF
CDR3 DNA: TGTGCCAGCAGTCCTTCCCTGATAGCGGGAGGAGTAGAAGAGACCCAGTACTTC
D gene: TRBD2
clone size: NA
J gene: TRBJ2-5
V gene: TRBV2

CDR3 protein: CASSVAEATDTQYF
CDR3 DNA: TGTGCCAGCAGCGTAGCTGAGGCCACAGATACGCAGTATTTT
D gene: NA
clone size: NA
J gene: TRBJ2-3
V gene: TRBV9

CDR3 protein: CASSFETGTEAFF
CDR3 DNA: TGTGCCAGCAGCTTCGAGACAGGCACTGAAGCTTTCTTT
D gene: NA
clone size: NA
J gene: TRBJ1-1
V gene: TRBV5-4

CDR3 protein: CASRDRGETQYF
CDR3 DNA: TGTGCCAGCAGGGACAGGGGAGAGACCCAGTACTTC
D gene: TRBD1
clone size: NA
J gene: TRBJ2-5
V gene: TRBV27

CDR3 protein: CASSRIRISSYNEQFF
CDR3 DNA: TGTGCCAGCAGCAGAATCAGGATTAGCTCCTACAATGAGCAGTTCTTC
D gene: NA
clone size: NA
J gene: TRBJ2-1
V gene: TRBV5-5

CDR3 protein: CASSLAVGEPQHF
CDR3 DNA: TGTGCCAGCAGCTTGGCCGTGGGCGAGCCCCAGCATTTT
D gene: NA
clone size: NA
J gene: TRBJ1-5
V gene: TRBV5-5

CDR3 protein: CASSPGFDTEAFF
CDR3 DNA: TGCGCCAGCAGTCCAGGGTTCGACACTGAAGCTTTCTTT
D gene: NA
clone size: NA
J gene: TRBJ1-1
V gene: TRBV10-2

CDR3 protein: CASSTGLAENTGELFF
CDR3 DNA: TGTGCCAGCAGTACTGGACTAGCGGAGAACACCGGGGAGCTGTTTTTT
D gene: TRBD2
clone size: NA
J gene: TRBJ2-2
V gene: TRBV6-4

CDR3 protein: CASSISIFGNTIYF
CDR3 DNA: TGTGCCAGCAGTATTTCTATATTTGGAAACACCATATATTTT
D gene: NA
clone size: NA
J gene: TRBJ1-3
V gene: TRBV27

CDR3 protein: CASPYKAASGNTIYF
CDR3 DNA: TGTGCCAGCCCGTATAAGGCGGCCTCTGGAAACACCATATATTTT
D gene: NA
clone size: NA
J gene: TRBJ1-3
V gene: TRBV11-3

CDR3 protein: CASSFFWAGTSGRKGEQFF
CDR3 DNA: TGTGCCAGCAGCTTTTTTTGGGCCGGGACTAGCGGGAGGAAAGGCGAGCAGTTCTTC
D gene: TRBD2
clone size: NA
J gene: TRBJ2-1
V gene: TRBV7-8

CDR3 protein: CASSGDTGLSYEQYF
CDR3 DNA: TGTGCCAGCAGTGGGGACACTGGATTATCCTACGAGCAGTACTTC
D gene: NA
clone size: NA
J gene: TRBJ2-7
V gene: TRBV2

CDR3 protein: CASSGDRWYEQYF
CDR3 DNA: TGTGCCAGCAGTGGGGACAGGTGGTACGAGCAGTACTTC
D gene: TRBD1
clone size: NA
J gene: TRBJ2-7
V gene: TRBV6-1

CDR3 protein: CAWSGGGASYEQYF
CDR3 DNA: TGTGCCTGGAGTGGAGGGGGCGCGAGTTACGAGCAGTACTTC
D gene: TRBD1
clone size: NA
J gene: TRBJ2-7
V gene: TRBV30

CDR3 protein: CASGQEGGGYEQYF
CDR3 DNA: TGTGCCAGCGGACAGGAGGGAGGTGGCTACGAGCAGTACTTC
D gene: NA
clone size: NA
J gene: TRBJ2-7
V gene: TRBV5-5

CDR3 protein: CASSHSLRLADSTDTQYF
CDR3 DNA: TGTGCCAGCAGCCACTCCCTCCGACTAGCGGATAGCACAGATACGCAGTATTTT
D gene: TRBD2
clone size: once
J gene: TRBJ2-3
V gene: TRBV25-1